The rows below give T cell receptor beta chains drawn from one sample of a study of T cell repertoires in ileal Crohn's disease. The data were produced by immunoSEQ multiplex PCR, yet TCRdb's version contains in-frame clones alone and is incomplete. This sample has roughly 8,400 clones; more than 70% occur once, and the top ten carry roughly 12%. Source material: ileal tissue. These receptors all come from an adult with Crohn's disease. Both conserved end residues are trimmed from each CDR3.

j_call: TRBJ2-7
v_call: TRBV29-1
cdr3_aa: SVSGGQEQY

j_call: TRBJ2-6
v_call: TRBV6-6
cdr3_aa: AGGKEGGSGANVLT

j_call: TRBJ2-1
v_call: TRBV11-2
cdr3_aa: ATTSSYNEQF

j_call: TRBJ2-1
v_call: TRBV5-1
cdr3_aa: ASRASDSYNEQF

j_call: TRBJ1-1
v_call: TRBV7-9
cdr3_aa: ASQTGANTEAF

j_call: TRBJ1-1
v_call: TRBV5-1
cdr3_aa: ASSLTGPNTEAF

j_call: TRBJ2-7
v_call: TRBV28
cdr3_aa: ASRAGGRAYEQY

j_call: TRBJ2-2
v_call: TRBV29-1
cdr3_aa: SGRQGRGGELF

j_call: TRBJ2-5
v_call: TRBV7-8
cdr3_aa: ASSAQPGRGSGETQY

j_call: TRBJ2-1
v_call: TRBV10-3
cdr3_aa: AISSGRAYNEQF

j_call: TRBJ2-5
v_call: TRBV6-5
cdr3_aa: ASSPTGETQY

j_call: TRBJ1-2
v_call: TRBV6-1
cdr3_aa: ASSARTGADGYT

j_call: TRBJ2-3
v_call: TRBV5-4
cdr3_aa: ASSFPLGSTDTQY

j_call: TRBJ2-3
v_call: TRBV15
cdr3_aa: ATSRDHLTSTQY

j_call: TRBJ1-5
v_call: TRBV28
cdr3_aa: ASSFVPFQPQH

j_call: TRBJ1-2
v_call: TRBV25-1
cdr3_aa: ASSSDREYGYT

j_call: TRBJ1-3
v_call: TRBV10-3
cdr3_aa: AIRDRVSGNTIY

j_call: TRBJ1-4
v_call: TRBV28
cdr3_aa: ASSLEGAGAEKLF

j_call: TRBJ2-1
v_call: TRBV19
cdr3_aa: ASMGRERISYNEQF

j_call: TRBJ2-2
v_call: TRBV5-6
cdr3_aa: ASSYGGANTGELF

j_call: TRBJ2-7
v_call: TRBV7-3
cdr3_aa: ASSLGTKYEQY

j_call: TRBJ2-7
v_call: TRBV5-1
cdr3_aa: ASSLSTGGPKSQY

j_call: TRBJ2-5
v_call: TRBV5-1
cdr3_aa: ASSLGALMRGEETQY

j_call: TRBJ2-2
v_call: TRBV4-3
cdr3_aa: ASSFSGSGELF

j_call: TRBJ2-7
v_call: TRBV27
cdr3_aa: ASSGFYEQY

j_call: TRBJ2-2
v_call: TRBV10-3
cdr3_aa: AGSGAGAQAGELF

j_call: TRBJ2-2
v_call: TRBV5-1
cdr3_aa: ASSLALSGGANTGELF

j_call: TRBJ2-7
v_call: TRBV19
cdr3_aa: ASSSGVWQY

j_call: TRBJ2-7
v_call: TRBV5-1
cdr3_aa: ASSWGTGGTYEQY

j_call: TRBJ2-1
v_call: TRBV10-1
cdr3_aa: ASSVTGTSGDNEQF

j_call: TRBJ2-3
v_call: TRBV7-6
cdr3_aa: ASSLEASILTDTQY

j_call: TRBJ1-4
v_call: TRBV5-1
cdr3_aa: ASSLESGLFEKLF

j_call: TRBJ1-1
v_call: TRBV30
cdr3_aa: AWTGGRNTEAF

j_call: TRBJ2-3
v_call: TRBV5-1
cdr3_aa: ASSLVGTTDTQY

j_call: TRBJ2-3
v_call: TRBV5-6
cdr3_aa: ASSLELGGGAQY

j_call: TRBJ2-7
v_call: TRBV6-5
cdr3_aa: ASSYENTYEQY

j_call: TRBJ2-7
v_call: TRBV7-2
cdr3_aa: ASSTAGGRGEQY